This T cell receptor (beta chain) comes out of a study of T-cell reconstitution after alpha-beta-depleted transplantation in children. Findings and caveats of the study: Fresh T-cell production supplied most of the T-cell counts and diversity seen one year after transplant. After transplant, at about two months, alpha-beta T cells were reportedly derived from several hundred expanded graft clones. Where some patients showed high TCRbeta diversity at day 60, it came from recipient T cells and thymic progenitors that had survived.

The CDR3 runs 19 residues. CDR1 and CDR2 (germline): SGHDN, FVKESK. J was trimmed by 7 bases and V by 1 base; bases with no gene match: 19. As for this clonotype: Its antigen is not identified.

Using unique molecular identifiers, the investigators prepared the TCRbeta library. TCRdb reanalysed the PCR reads using MiXCR and keeps one entry per CDR3 protein. The sample lists about 490,000 distinct CDR3 sequences; about 10% were seen once. The V call is TRBV14, the J call TRBJ2-3; TRBD2 aligns across 8 bases. This receptor was obtained from a child aged 2 to 15 with inherited bone marrow failure, due to receive a stem cell transplant. The sequencing used PBMCs, collected before TCRalphabeta/CD19-depleted stem cell transplant. The CDR3 DNA is TGTGCCAGCAGCCAAGTCTGGATAGCGGGACCCCACCCCCCCCATACGCAGTATTTT. Protein: CASSQVWIAGPHPPHTQYF.